This T cell receptor (beta chain) was recovered during a study of radiotherapy plus CTLA-4 blockade in lung cancer. Study findings and constraints: In blood, early T cell clone dynamics reportedly predicted response best, together with interferon-beta.

Produced via immunoSEQ multiplex PCR; TCRdb's table is partial and in-frame only. The sample comprises 130,000 or so clones, 85% to 90% of which are singletons, and about 7% rests with the top ten. Looked up from germline, CDR1 is SEHNR and CDR2 is FQNEAQ (reference sequence). The CDR3 contains 17 residues. V lost 1 base and J 0 bases, leaving 13 bases between the germline ends. This clone has just one count. Its antigen is still unknown. The TCR originated in a human donor with non-small cell lung cancer that progressed on radiotherapy plus ipilimumab. The chain uses TRBV7-9 and TRBJ2-1, with a tentative D call TRBD2 (5 bases). This specimen consisted of peripheral blood, obtained from a patient treated with radiotherapy plus ipilimumab. Here the CDR3 reads CASSLGTGPISYNEQFF. Here the CDR3 DNA reads TGTGCCAGCAGCTTAGGGACTGGCCCAATCTCCTACAATGAGCAGTTCTTC.